The 11 T cell receptor delta chains reported below all come from one sample, sequenced in a study of DNA immune sequencing with unique molecular identifiers. Genomic DNA underwent 32-plex PCR targeting all 8 TRDV and 4 TRDJ genes. A 12-nucleotide UMI was added during approximately 3 barcoding PCR cycles before adapter PCR. TCRdb re-called the multiplex PCR reads via CATT. Here the sample spans more than 4,500 delta-chain clones, approximately 11% being singletons. Sequenced sample: gamma-delta T cells enriched from blood buffy coat, or unenriched PBMCs (not recorded which). These receptors all stem from a human donor in good health.

Concerning this clone itself: Translating this DNA gives a protein that differs at residue 3 from the TCRdb one, which belongs to a much larger clone; a read error is likely, and the protein shown is this translation. The J gene is TRDJ3, the V gene TRDV2; no definite D call. CDR1 is GEAIGNYY and CDR2 is EKD in the germline V gene. The CDR3 covers 12 residues. Here the CDR3 reads CAYDTGTRQMFF. DNA of the CDR3: TGTGCCTATGACACCGGCACCCGACAGATGTTTTTC.

Notes on this clone: A far larger clone is just one base off, so this is likely a read error. The sample contains more than one DNA sequence encoding this CDR3. V usage is TRDV2 and J usage is TRDJ1; 7 nucleotides agree with TRDD3. Germline-derived CDR1 and CDR2 are GEAIGNYY and EKD. The CDR3 consists of 18 residues. With V trimmed by 0 bases and J by 3 bases, 15 bases remained unmatched. CDR3: CACDTVGGGDIRSDKLIF. For the CDR3, the DNA is TGTGCCTGTGACACCGTAGGAGGTGGGGATATACGATCCGATAAACTCATCTTT.

This clone appeared a few times. The translation of this DNA and the TCRdb protein of a much larger clone differ at residue 10, probably owing to a read error; the protein shown here is translated from the DNA. The CDR3 DNA follows: TGTGCCTGTGACACCCTCGTGTTGGGGGTGAACACCGATAAACTCATCTTT. Amino acids: CACDTLVLGVNTDKLIF. The chain combines TRDV2 with TRDJ1, with TRDD3 as a possible D gene (6 bases). Germline V CDR1 and CDR2: GEAIGNYY, EKD. Trimming removed 0 bases from V and 0 bases from J, with 16 bases in between. There are 17 residues in the CDR3.

This clone came up a few times. TCRdb pairs this DNA with a much larger clone's protein that differs at residue 15, likely a read error; the protein shown was translated from the DNA. J is TRDJ1 and V is TRDV2; 7 nucleotides agree with TRDD3. This CDR3 has 18 amino acids. Per the germline V gene, CDR1 is GEAIGNYY and CDR2 is EKD. The CDR3 DNA follows: TGTGCCTGTGACACCGTATCCGGGGGATCCCTGGTGCCCGATAGACTCATCTTT. Its translation: CACDTVSGGSLVPDRLIF.

This clone was observed a handful of times. TCRdb shows a much larger clone's protein in place of this DNA's translation, and the two differ at residue 8, likely through a read error; the protein shown is translated from the DNA. V gene TRDV2 combines with J gene TRDJ2; TRDD3 matches 7 bases. V lost 0 bases and J lost 3; bases outside the gene matches: 12. The CDR3 totals 18 residues. CDR1 GEAIGNYY and CDR2 EKD come from the germline V gene. This CDR3 reads CACDTLLRDTSLTAQLFF. In DNA, the CDR3 is TGTGCCTGTGACACCCTACTGAGGGATACTTCTCTGACAGCACAACTCTTCTTT.

This clone has a handful of counts. This probably arose from a read error, given a far larger clone one base away. The sample holds other DNA sequences that translate to the same CDR3. This rearrangement joins TRDV2 to TRDJ1; 8 bases fit TRDD3. This CDR3 is built from 15 residues. Germline V gives CDR1 GEAIGNYY, CDR2 EKD. J was trimmed by 5 bases and V by 2 bases; bases with no gene match: 9. The CDR3 DNA is TGTGCCTGTGACAGACTGGGGGTTTTGGCTGATAAACTCATCTTT. It codes for CACDRLGVLADKLIF.

This clone has ten or more counts. The TCRdb record carries a much larger clone's protein, which differs from this DNA's translation at residue 12; a read error is the likely cause, and the protein listed here is the DNA translation. The rearrangement links TRDV2 to TRDJ1; the match to TRDD3 covers 11 bases. The CDR3 totals 15 residues. CDR1 is GEAIGNYY, CDR2 EKD, per germline. CDR3 DNA: TGTGCCTGTGCCCAACTGGGGGATAGGGACGATGAACTCATCTTT. The encoded protein is CACAQLGDRDDELIF.

With respect to this clone: This probably arose from a read error, given a far larger clone one base away. The rearrangement links TRDV1 to TRDJ1; 13 bases match TRDD3. TCRdb is silent on the J gene; assignment here came from matching the DNA to germline. The CDR3 has 30 amino acids. Trimming removed 4 bases from V and 0 bases from J; junction bases left unmatched: 44. CDR1 TSWWSYY and CDR2 QGS come from the germline V gene. DNA for the CDR3: TGTGCTCTTGGGGGCCTTCCTCGCCAAGCCCTGTACTGGGGGATACGCCAGATTCCAAATACCTGGCCTTACACCGATAAACTCATCTTT. Translating gives CALGGLPRQALYWGIRQIPNTWPYTDKLIF.

This clone was seen at least ten times. TCRdb records a much larger clone's protein for this DNA, with a difference at residue 12 that likely arises from a read error; the protein given is the translation of the DNA. Other DNA variants within this sample encode the same CDR3. The chain joins TRDV2 to TRDJ1; 11 positions agree with TRDD3. CDR1 is GEAIGNYY and CDR2 is EKD in the germline V gene. CDR3 length: 15 residues. For the CDR3, the DNA is TGTGCCTGTGCCCAACTGGGGGATAGGGACGATAATCTCATCTTT. Residues: CACAQLGDRDDNLIF.

This clone was counted a few times. TCRdb's listed protein matches a much larger clone and diverges from this DNA's translation at residue 10, likely through a read error; the protein shown comes from the DNA. The gene calls are TRDV2 and TRDJ1; the match to TRDD3 covers 10 bases. This CDR3 is 17 amino acids long. Germline CDR1 reads GEAIGNYY; CDR2 reads EKD. V was pared by 3 bases and J by 0 bases, with 9 bases of the junction left unmatched. The CDR3 sequence: CACDGLGDRPYTDKLIF. CDR3 nucleotides: TGTGCCTGTGACGGTCTGGGGGATAGACCGTACACCGATAAACTCATCTTT.

With respect to this clone: The protein in TCRdb stems from a much larger clone and differs at residue 13 from this DNA's translation, likely a read error; here the protein is translated from the DNA. This chain joins TRDV2 and TRDJ3; 11 bases match TRDD3. The V gene's germline CDR1 is GEAIGNYY and CDR2 EKD. The CDR3 contains 20 residues. CDR3 loop: CACEPYWGIIGSLDTRQMFF. As DNA, the CDR3 is TGTGCCTGTGAACCGTACTGGGGGATAATAGGCTCCTTGGACACCCGACAGATGTTTTTC.